This T cell receptor beta chain was sequenced in a study of blood T cell repertoires in COVID-19. As for the study in general: The origin of the acute and convalescent COVID-19 samples was the United States, Italy and Spain. The cDNA or gDNA used as material had been derived from T cells, B-cell-depleted T cells, or PBMCs.

Original data processing: Estimated nucleated cell counts came from reference gene primer amplification. This table comes from immunoSEQ multiplex PCR, and its TCRdb copy is limited to in-frame clones, with some not included. D and trimming come from the DNA, and the V and J calls and clone size come from that table. The sample carries around 94,000 clones, more than 75% recorded once. This CDR3 has 14 amino acids. The V gene end was trimmed by 4 bases and the J gene end by 0 bases; junction bases not matched to a gene: 4. From germline, CDR1 is SQVTM and CDR2 ANQGSEA. The chain has TRBV29-1 and TRBJ2-7; 9 positions match TRBD1. This TCR came from a human donor in a cohort sampled during active COVID-19. The sample taken for sequencing was peripheral blood. CDR3 in DNA: TGCAGCGTTGGGTGGGACAGGGTCTCCTACGAGCAGTACTTC. It translates to CSVGWDRVSYEQYF.